Included here is one TCR beta chain sequence, with context. This sample was taken from a study of blood T cell repertoires in COVID-19. Study in general: Material from acute and convalescent COVID-19 was sourced from the United States, Italy and Spain. PBMCs, B-cell-depleted T cells, or T cells provided the cDNA or gDNA that made up the material.

In the authors' workflow: Amplifying reference gene primers gave estimates of nucleated cell counts. Measured with immunoSEQ multiplex PCR; TCRdb has only the in-frame clones, and not every one. Clone size and the V and J calls come from that table; the DNA yielded D and trimming. The table records about 200,000 clones, around 85% of them present only once. Germline V gene lookup returns CDR1 SNHLY and CDR2 FYNNEI. The CDR3 covers 15 residues. Trimming left V 0 bases short and J 2 bases short, with 11 bases between. The chain is built from TRBV2 and TRBJ2-7; D gene uncertain. Sequenced sample: peripheral blood. The source is a woman over 75 with acute or convalescent COVID-19. CDR3 protein: CASSEALTETYEQYF. In DNA form, the CDR3 reads TGTGCCAGCAGTGAAGCGCTTACAGAGACCTACGAGCAGTACTTC.